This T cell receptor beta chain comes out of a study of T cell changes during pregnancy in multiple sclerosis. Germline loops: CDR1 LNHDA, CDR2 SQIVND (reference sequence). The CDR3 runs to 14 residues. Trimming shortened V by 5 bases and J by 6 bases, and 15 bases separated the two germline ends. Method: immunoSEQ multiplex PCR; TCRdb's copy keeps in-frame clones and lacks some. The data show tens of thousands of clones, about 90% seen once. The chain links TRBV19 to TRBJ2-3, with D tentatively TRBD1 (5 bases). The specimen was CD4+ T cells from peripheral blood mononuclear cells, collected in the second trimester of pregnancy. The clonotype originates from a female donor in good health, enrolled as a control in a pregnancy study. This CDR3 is CASSGAGLGDTQYF. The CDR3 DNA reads TGTGCCAGTAGTGGGGCAGGCCTTGGGGATACGCAGTATTTT.